The 28 T cell receptor beta chains below were found in one sample sequenced in a study of T cell clonality in common variable immunodeficiency. Study-level points and caveats: Fewer deletions and N-nucleotide insertions were reportedly seen in common variable immunodeficiency TCR beta sequences.

Antigen specificity for these receptors is unknown. TCRdb keeps only in-frame clones here, not all; method: immunoSEQ multiplex PCR. This sample has 15,000 to 20,000 clones and no singletons, with about 6.3% in the ten largest. Sequenced input: peripheral blood mononuclear cells. The receptors were sampled from a human donor with common variable immunodeficiency.

This clone has a count of ten or more. The read falls 3 residues short of the CDR3 end, and the missing part is taken from the germline J gene. The chain has TRBV19 and TRBJ2-1; 8 bases agree with TRBD2. The J segment lost 6 bases and the V segment lost 4 bases, leaving 2 bases of the junction unmatched. Germline V gives CDR1 LNHDA, CDR2 SQIVND (reference sequence). This CDR3 comprises 13 residues. The CDR3 is CASSSGTSNEQFF. CDR3 DNA (partial): TGTGCCAGTAGTAGCGGGACTAGCAATGAG.

In the case of this clone: Sequencing ends 3 residues short of the CDR3 end; the germline J gene provides the rest. The genes are TRBV19 and TRBJ1-2; D perhaps matches TRBD1 (5 bases). CDR1 is LNHDA, CDR2 SQIVND, per germline (reference sequence). The CDR3 has 14 amino acids. Deletions cut 4 bases from V and 5 bases from J, with 14 bases between. The CDR3 bases that were read are TGTGCCAGTAGTACCCCCCAGGGAAGGTATGGC. Its protein product is CASSTPQGRYG. The entire CDR3 protein is CASSTPQGRYGYTF.

Details on this clone: The read halts 3 residues ahead of the CDR3 end, with the missing end drawn from the germline J gene. This chain connects TRBV30 to TRBJ1-1; D may be TRBD1 (5 bases). Per germline, CDR1 GTSNPN and CDR2 SVGIG (reference sequence). The V and J ends lost 5 bases and 4 bases respectively, with 14 bases between them. The CDR3 spans 13 residues. The CDR3 DNA, read in part, is TGTGCCTGGGGCCGGGGGGTGGGCACTGAA. Its protein product is CAWGRGVGTE. The entire CDR3 protein is CAWGRGVGTEAFF.

Concerning this clone itself: The read halts 3 residues ahead of the CDR3 end, with the missing end drawn from the germline J gene. This chain links TRBV2 with TRBJ1-2; 10 nucleotides match TRBD1. This CDR3 has 14 residues. The germline V gene encodes CDR1 SNHLY and CDR2 FYNNEI. Trimming took 7 bases from V and 7 from J; bases not matched to a gene: 9. CDR3 DNA (partial): TGTGCCAGCAAGTCCGAGACAGGGGGCGTTGGC. Protein product: CASKSETGGVG. The full CDR3 protein reads CASKSETGGVGYTF.

CDR3 loop: CASVSGNIKTQYF. The sequenced CDR3 bases are TGTGCCAGCGTCTCAGGGAATATCAAGACC. The gene calls are TRBV6-2 or TRBV6-3 and TRBJ2-5; D may be TRBD1 (5 bases). The read gets to within 3 residues of the CDR3 end, and the germline J gene fills in the rest. This CDR3 is 13 amino acids long. CDR1 is MNHEY and CDR2 is SVGEGT in the germline V gene. The V end lost 8 bases, the J end lost 6 bases, and 16 bases lay between the germline ends.

In its sample, this clone was seen a few times. The CDR3 end lies 3 residues beyond the end of the read and is filled in from the germline J gene. This rearrangement joins TRBV7-2 to TRBJ1-4; perhaps TRBD1 as D (5 bases). CDR1 is SGHTA, CDR2 FQGNSA, per germline. V dropped 0 bases and J dropped 7 bases, with 15 bases sitting between them. This CDR3 is built from 16 residues. The sequenced part of the CDR3 DNA is TGTGCCAGCAGCTTAGCGGCCCCGACGAGGGGTGAAAAA. Its protein is CASSLAAPTRGEK. The whole CDR3 is CASSLAAPTRGEKLFF.

This clone has more than one count but fewer than ten. Read coverage stops 3 residues before the CDR3 terminus; the germline J gene supplies the remainder. V gene TRBV6-2 or TRBV6-3 combines with J gene TRBJ2-7; D ambiguous. The CDR3 sequence is 14 residues long. Germline CDR1 and CDR2: MNHEY and SVGEGT. V shed 2 bases and J shed 4 bases, with 12 bases lying between them. The CDR3 spells CASSYDIQLYEQYF. CDR3 DNA, as far as it was read: TGTGCCAGCAGTTACGATATACAGCTTTACGAG.

This clone was detected many times. The read ends 3 residues shy of where the CDR3 ends; the end is completed using the germline J gene. The V and J genes are TRBV20-1 and TRBJ2-3; 8 nucleotides align to TRBD2. Germline CDR1 reads DFQATT; CDR2 reads SNEGSKA (reference sequence). The CDR3 runs to 14 residues. The J segment lost 4 bases and the V segment lost 4 bases, leaving 7 bases of the junction unmatched. Partial CDR3 DNA: TGCAGTGCTACCCACCGGGGGGGTGCAGATACG. This encodes CSATHRGGADT. In full, the CDR3 is CSATHRGGADTQYF.

The CDR3 here is CASSIGTVGTGELFF. The part of the CDR3 DNA that was read is TGTGCCAGCAGCATCGGGACAGTGGGAACCGGGGAG. This chain connects TRBV7-2 to TRBJ2-2, with 7 bases identical to TRBD1. With the read ending 3 residues before the CDR3 end, the germline J gene is used to fill in that end. This CDR3 contains 15 residues. V was pared by 5 bases and J by 5 bases, with 8 bases of the junction left unmatched. Germline CDR1 reads SGHTA; CDR2 reads FQGNSA.

This clone occurred many times. Read data end 3 residues before the CDR3 end; the end is taken from the germline J gene. The genes are TRBV7-3 and TRBJ2-2, with 9 bases matching TRBD2. The CDR3 is 16 amino acids. Germline V gene sequence: CDR1 SGHTA, CDR2 FQGTGA. Trimming removed 5 bases from V and 4 bases from J; junction bases left unmatched: 8. The CDR3 loop reads CASSPHSSGGTGELFF. CDR3 DNA (partial): TGTGCCAGCAGCCCCCATAGTAGCGGGGGCACCGGGGAG.

This clone has ten or more counts. From the germline J gene comes the end of the CDR3, since the read stops 3 residues before it. V is TRBV20-1 and J is TRBJ2-3, with D possibly TRBD2 on 5 matching bases. The V and J ends lost 7 bases and 8 bases respectively, with 10 bases between them. CDR3 size: 10 residues. Germline CDR1 is DFQATT and CDR2 is SNEGSKA (reference sequence). Incomplete CDR3 DNA: TGCAGTGTGCCAGAGGGTACG. It encodes CSVPEGT. The whole CDR3 reads CSVPEGTQYF.

This clone was seen ten or more times. The CDR3 goes on 3 residues after the read ends, and that part is filled in from the germline J gene. The rearrangement links TRBV20-1 to TRBJ2-1, with D perhaps matching TRBD2 (6 bases). Trimming shortened V by 3 bases and J by 7 bases, and 16 bases separated the two germline ends. This CDR3 is built from 14 residues. Germline loops: CDR1 DFQATT, CDR2 SNEGSKA (reference sequence). The CDR3 DNA, read in part, is TGCAGTGCTAGCACTGGCGGGGCCCGAAATGAG. It is translated as CSASTGGARNE. The whole CDR3 sequence is CSASTGGARNEQFF.

As regards this clone: The read ends 3 residues shy of where the CDR3 ends; the end is completed using the germline J gene. The V and J genes are TRBV7-2 and TRBJ2-7; TRBD2 matches 11 bases. Germline V gives CDR1 SGHTA, CDR2 FQGNSA. V was clipped by 1 base and J by 2 bases; unmatched bases: 1. The length of the CDR3 is 15 residues. The CDR3 sequence is CASSLGLAGPYEQYF. The CDR3 DNA, read in part, is TGTGCCAGCAGCTTAGGACTAGCGGGGCCCTACGAG.

This clone was detected only a few times. The DNA ends 3 residues before the CDR3 does, and the rest of the CDR3 is filled in from the germline J gene. This chain joins TRBV7-6 and TRBJ2-3; no firm D call. The length of the CDR3 is 16 residues. Germline lookup yields CDR1 SGHVS and CDR2 FNYEAQ. V was cut by 1 base and J by 3 bases, with 14 bases left in between. The CDR3: CASSLDRVQKTDTQYF. The part of the CDR3 DNA that was read is TGTGCCAGCAGCTTAGATCGGGTGCAGAAAACAGATACG.

On this clone itself: Sequencing ends 3 residues short of the CDR3 end; the germline J gene provides the rest. V usage is TRBV7-2 and J usage is TRBJ1-1; 7 bases line up with TRBD1. Losses at the gene ends were 5 bases for V and 5 bases for J; bases not matched to a gene: 11. CDR1 and CDR2 from the germline V gene are SGHTA and FQGNSA. The CDR3 totals 15 residues. This CDR3 reads CASSERQGRRTEAFF. Incomplete CDR3 DNA: TGTGCCAGCAGCGAACGACAGGGAAGGCGAACTGAA.

This clone occurred many times. The read ends 3 residues shy of where the CDR3 ends; the end is completed using the germline J gene. The chain is built from TRBV5-5 and TRBJ2-3, with TRBD2 matching 7 bases. The V and J ends lost 4 bases and 5 bases, in that order; junction bases with no gene match: 4. From germline, CDR1 is SGHKS and CDR2 YYEKEE (reference sequence). CDR3 length: 13 residues. CDR3 DNA, as far as it was read: TGTGCCAGCAGCGTACCGGGGGGAGATACG. Protein sequence: CASSVPGGDT. The CDR3 in its entirety is CASSVPGGDTQYF.

The sample holds many counts of this clone. The read halts 3 residues ahead of the CDR3 end, with the missing end drawn from the germline J gene. The chain links TRBV5-5 to TRBJ1-4; D not resolved. The CDR3 runs 12 residues. V was clipped by 4 bases and J by 6 bases, with 7 bases between them. Germline CDR1 SGHKS, CDR2 YYEKEE (reference sequence). Partial CDR3 DNA: TGTGCCAGCAGCCTATTTCATGAAAAA. It translates to CASSLFHEK. The full CDR3 protein is CASSLFHEKLFF. The full variable domain, rest sourced from reference TRBV5-5 and TRBJ1-4, is DAGVTQSPTHLIKTRGQQVTLRCSPISGHKSVSWYQQVLGQGPQFIFQYYEKEERGRGNFPDRFSARQFPNYSSELNVNALLLGDSALYLCASSLFHEKLFFGSGTQLSVL.

Here the CDR3 reads CASSQGLAVYNEQFF. The CDR3 DNA, read in part, is TGTGCCAGCAGTCAAGGACTAGCGGTCTACAATGAG. The chain has TRBV2 and TRBJ2-1; TRBD2 agrees at 10 bases. The read finishes 3 residues shy of the CDR3 end, and the germline J gene is used to complete it. The CDR3 loop spans 15 amino acids. The trim removed 5 bases at V and 3 bases at J, leaving 4 bases unmatched. Germline assignment: CDR1 SNHLY and CDR2 FYNNEI. Together with reference TRBV2 and TRBJ2-1, the CDR3 gives the full variable domain: EPEVTQTPSHQVTQMGQEVILRCVPISNHLYFYWYRQILGQKVEFLVSFYNNEISEKSEIFDDQFSVERPDGSNFTLKIRSTKLEDSAMYFCASSQGLAVYNEQFFGPGTRLTVL.

This clone was recorded many times. The DNA read from the CDR3 is TGTGCCTGGAGTGCCCCACAGGGCCGATCCCCC. Its translation is CAWSAPQGRSP. The CDR3 reads in full as CAWSAPQGRSPQHF. The rearrangement uses TRBV30 and TRBJ1-5; D is perhaps TRBD1 (6 bases). The read ends 3 residues early relative to the CDR3; the germline J gene fills the gap. Germline V CDR1 and CDR2: GTSNPN, SVGIG (reference sequence). CDR3 length: 14 amino acids.

This clone was recorded at least ten times. Read data end 3 residues before the CDR3 end; the end is taken from the germline J gene. The chain joins TRBV7-9 to TRBJ1-1; 9 bases line up with TRBD1. Looked up from germline, CDR1 is SEHNR and CDR2 is FQNEAQ (reference sequence). Unmatched junction bases numbered 9, after V lost 5 bases and J lost 5 bases. This CDR3 has 15 residues. The CDR3 loop reads CASSTSGTGRTEAFF. The CDR3 DNA, read in part, is TGTGCCAGCAGCACCTCCGGGACAGGGAGGACTGAA.

In regard to this clone: Sequencing ends 3 residues short of the CDR3 end; the germline J gene provides the rest. The V call is TRBV6-1, the J call TRBJ1-5; a weak D match, TRBD1 (5 bases). This CDR3 comprises 13 residues. Trimming removed 3 bases from V and 4 bases from J, with 7 bases in between. Germline lookup yields CDR1 MNHNS and CDR2 SASEGT. The CDR3 region is CASSDPGNQPQHF. CDR3 bases read: TGTGCCAGCAGTGACCCAGGGAATCAGCCC.

This clone was found a few times. The CDR3 end lies 3 residues beyond the end of the read and is filled in from the germline J gene. V gene TRBV7-2 combines with J gene TRBJ2-1; 11 positions agree with TRBD2. Trimming cost V 5 bases and J 5 bases; bases outside gene matches: 5. The CDR3 consists of 15 residues. Germline V lookup: CDR1 SGHTA, CDR2 FQGNSA. Partial CDR3 DNA: TGTGCCAGCAGCATGACTAGCGGGAAACACAATGAG. Its translation: CASSMTSGKHNE. The whole CDR3 protein is CASSMTSGKHNEQFF.

This clone has more than one count but fewer than ten. The DNA ends 3 residues before the CDR3 does, and the rest of the CDR3 is filled in from the germline J gene. This chain joins TRBV20-1 and TRBJ1-4, with 11 nucleotides matching TRBD1. Germline-derived CDR1 and CDR2 are DFQATT and SNEGSKA (reference sequence). This CDR3 contains 15 residues. Germline trimming cut 1 base from V and 7 bases from J; bases unmatched to any gene: 5. The CDR3 DNA, read in part, is TGCAGTGCTAGAGGGACAGGGGGCAGCGTTGAAAAA. Protein sequence: CSARGTGGSVEK. The whole CDR3 sequence is CSARGTGGSVEKLFF.

This clone was detected ten times or more. The CDR3 extends 3 residues past the end of the read, so its final part is completed from the germline J gene. This sequence joins TRBV7-9 and TRBJ2-7; D uncertain. The germline gives CDR1 SEHNR, CDR2 FQNEAQ (reference sequence). The CDR3 loop spans 14 amino acids. The V end was cut by 1 base, the J end by 0 bases, with 7 bases between. CDR3 amino acids: CASSLDGSSYEQYF. The CDR3 DNA, read in part, is TGTGCCAGCAGCTTAGACGGTAGCTCCTACGAG.

Concerning this clone: With the read ending 3 residues before the CDR3 end, the germline J gene is used to fill in that end. V usage is TRBV2 and J usage is TRBJ1-4, with 10 bases fitting TRBD1. With V trimmed by 6 bases and J by 10 bases, 11 bases remained unmatched. CDR1 is SNHLY, CDR2 FYNNEI, per germline. CDR3 length: 15 amino acids. The covered CDR3 bases are TGTGCCAGCAGAGAACGGGACAGGGGTAGAGGAAAA. As protein: CASRERDRGRGK. In full, the CDR3 reads CASRERDRGRGKLFF.

This clone was counted ten times or more. The read terminates 3 residues before the CDR3 end, so the remaining end is supplied by the germline J gene. This chain uses TRBV7-8 with TRBJ1-2; tentative D call: TRBD1 (6 bases). There are 13 residues in the CDR3. The germline CDR1 and CDR2 sequences are SGHVS and FQNEAQ. The CDR3 DNA, read in part, is TGTGCCAGCAGCCCCCGACAGGCCGCCGGC. It is translated as CASSPRQAAG. From start to end, the CDR3 is CASSPRQAAGYTF.

As concerns this clone: The CDR3 extends 3 residues past the end of the read, so its final part is completed from the germline J gene. The gene calls are TRBV7-2 and TRBJ1-5; D call uncertain. Germline CDR1 is SGHTA and CDR2 is FQGNSA. This CDR3 has 13 residues. V was cut by 3 bases and J by 1 base, with 4 bases left in between. The CDR3 reads CASSFTSNQPQHF. The part of the CDR3 DNA that was read is TGTGCCAGCAGCTTCACAAGCAATCAGCCC. The whole variable domain, remainder taken from reference TRBV7-2 and TRBJ1-5, is GAGVSQSPSNKVTEKGKDVELRCDPISGHTALYWYRQSLGQGLEFLIYFQGNSAPDKSGLPSDRFSAERTGGSVSTLTIQRTQQEDSAVYLCASSFTSNQPQHFGDGTRLSIL.

The CDR3 loop reads CASSRLAGGPRTGELFF. CDR3 DNA, as far as it was read: TGTGCCAGTAGTCGACTAGCGGGAGGGCCGAGGACCGGGGAG. V and J are TRBV19 and TRBJ2-2; the match to TRBD2 covers 14 bases. The read ends 3 residues before the CDR3 terminus; that terminus is restored from the germline J gene. Looked up from germline, CDR1 is LNHDA and CDR2 is SQIVND (reference sequence). The trim removed 5 bases at V and 5 bases at J, leaving 7 bases unmatched. The CDR3 is 17 residues long. The entire variable domain, with the rest obtained from reference TRBV19 and TRBJ2-2, is as follows: DGGITQSPKYLFRKEGQNVTLSCEQNLNHDAMYWYRQDPGQGLRLIYYSQIVNDFQKGDIAEGYSVSREKKESFPLTVTSAQKNPTAFYLCASSRLAGGPRTGELFFGEGSRLTVL.